This passage covers 18 T cell receptor beta chains from one sample sequenced in a study of T cells in narcolepsy. The repertoire was sequenced with immunoSEQ multiplex PCR; TCRdb's copy has only in-frame clones and lacks some. The repertoire has 30,000 to 35,000 clones, over 80% of them found once; the top ten carry about 1%. What was sequenced was memory (CD45RA-) CD4+ T cells from blood. Receptors were obtained from a human donor in good health.

This clone came up a few times. The chain has TRBV6-1 and TRBJ1-5; D is unresolved. This CDR3 spans 13 amino acids. V lost 7 bases to trimming and J lost 3 bases, with 10 bases between them. Germline V gives CDR1 MNHNS, CDR2 SASEGT. The CDR3 spells CASNLDLNQPQHF. The CDR3 coding sequence is TGTGCCAGCAACCTAGACCTCAATCAGCCCCAGCATTTT.

This rearrangement joins TRBV30 to TRBJ1-2; D may be TRBD1 (5 bases). The germline CDR1 and CDR2 sequences are GTSNPN and SVGIG (reference sequence). V shed 2 bases and J shed 4 bases, with 14 bases lying between them. This CDR3 spans 14 amino acids. The DNA of the CDR3 is TGTGCCTGGAGTCCCGACAGTTATAGCTATGGCTACACCTTC. Encoded protein: CAWSPDSYSYGYTF.

The chain combines TRBV18 with TRBJ2-3; 7 bases are a match to TRBD1. Germline lookup yields CDR1 KGHSH and CDR2 LQKENI. V lost 8 bases and J lost 1; bases outside the gene matches: 6. The CDR3 length is 14 residues. CDR3 in DNA: TGTGCCAGCCCACGAGGACAGGGCACAGATACGCAGTATTTT. Its translation is CASPRGQGTDTQYF.

The rearrangement links TRBV30 to TRBJ1-2; 8 bases are a match to TRBD1. Per germline, CDR1 GTSNPN and CDR2 SVGIG (reference sequence). This CDR3 is 15 amino acids long. The J segment lost 2 bases and the V segment lost 0 bases, leaving 5 bases of the junction unmatched. CDR3 coding DNA: TGTGCCTGGAGTGTACAGGGGGATACGAACTATGGCTACACCTTC. Protein: CAWSVQGDTNYGYTF.

V usage is TRBV5-1 and J usage is TRBJ2-5; 7 bases are a match to TRBD2. CDR1 and CDR2 (germline): SGHRS, YFSETQ. The trim removed 5 bases at V and 0 bases at J, leaving 4 bases unmatched. This CDR3 comprises 14 residues. CDR3 in amino acids: CASSPSGNQETQYF. Written as DNA, the CDR3 is TGCGCCAGCAGTCCCAGCGGGAACCAAGAGACCCAGTACTTC.

The chain uses TRBV7-9 and TRBJ1-6, with D maybe TRBD1 (5 bases). Germline V lookup: CDR1 SEHNR, CDR2 FQNEAQ (reference sequence). V lost 2 bases, J lost 9 bases, and 8 bases lay in between. CDR3 size: 13 residues. CDR3: CASSLTGPSPLHF. The CDR3 bases are TGTGCCAGCAGCTTAACAGGCCCTTCACCCCTCCACTTT.

This chain joins TRBV28 and TRBJ2-7, with D tentatively TRBD2 (5 bases). The CDR3 has 12 amino acids. V was shortened by 5 bases and J by 4 bases, with 9 bases between the two germline ends. The V gene's germline CDR1 is MDHEN and CDR2 SYDVKM. CDR3 nucleotides: TGTGCCAGCAGTGCAGGAGGATACGAGCAGTACTTC. It encodes CASSAGGYEQYF.

This chain connects TRBV9 to TRBJ2-5; no clear D. Germline values: CDR1 SGDLS, CDR2 YYNGEE. Trimming left V 0 bases short and J 0 bases short, with 9 bases between. The CDR3 runs to 15 residues. In DNA, the CDR3 is TGTGCCAGCAGCGTAGAAGCGAGTAACCAAGAGACCCAGTACTTC. The encoded protein is CASSVEASNQETQYF.

The DNA of the CDR3 is TGTGCCAGCAGTAGGGAGGTTGACAATGAGCAGTTCTTC. Translated: CASSREVDNEQFF. The chain is built from TRBV2 and TRBJ2-1; tentatively, D is TRBD2 (6 bases). Germline V lookup: CDR1 SNHLY, CDR2 FYNNEI. V gave up 5 bases and J gave up 5 bases, with 10 bases separating them. The length of the CDR3 is 13 residues.

The gene calls are TRBV27 and TRBJ2-2; no clear D. CDR1 is MNHEY, CDR2 SMNVEV, per germline (reference sequence). V was trimmed by 3 bases and J by 4 bases, leaving 6 bases between them. The CDR3 is 13 residues long. The chain's CDR3 is CASSLGITGELFF. CDR3 in DNA: TGTGCCAGCAGTTTGGGCATCACCGGGGAGCTGTTTTTT.

This chain links TRBV6-4 with TRBJ1-5; no reliable D call. CDR1 and CDR2 (germline): MRHNA, SNTAGT. This CDR3 contains 15 residues. V dropped 0 bases and J dropped 7 bases, with 13 bases sitting between them. The CDR3 sequence: CASSDSKQRMQPQHF. The CDR3 DNA is TGTGCCAGCAGTGACTCGAAACAGAGGATGCAGCCCCAGCATTTT.

This chain joins TRBV10-3 and TRBJ2-5; the D is unclear. Trimming stripped 6 bases from V and 5 bases from J, with 13 bases between. In germline, CDR1 is ENHRY, CDR2 SYGVKD. There are 13 residues in the CDR3. The DNA of the CDR3 is TGTGCCATCAGCGGGTCGGGTCGGGAGACCCAGTACTTC. This codes for CAISGSGRETQYF.

The chain couples TRBV15 to TRBJ1-4, with TRBD1 as a possible D gene (5 bases). The germline V and J ends were trimmed by 3 bases and 0 bases, with 17 bases remaining between them. From germline, CDR1 is LNHNV and CDR2 YYDKDF (reference sequence). This CDR3 region has 18 residues. The CDR3 DNA follows: TGTGCCACCAGCAGGGGGGATTTGGCACGTTCAACTAATGAAAAACTGTTTTTT. Translation: CATSRGDLARSTNEKLFF.

This clone showed up just a few times. The chain carries TRBV11-2 and TRBJ1-1, with 8 bases fitting TRBD1. The trim removed 6 bases at V and 2 bases at J, leaving 5 bases unmatched. Germline V gene data show CDR1 as SGHAT and CDR2 as FQNNGV. This CDR3 contains 14 residues. The CDR3 coding sequence is TGTGCCAGCAGGCCGACAGGGGATAACACTGAAGCTTTCTTT. Translating it yields CASRPTGDNTEAFF.

The V gene is TRBV9, the J gene TRBJ1-4, with D unresolved. V was clipped by 5 bases and J by 5 bases, with 13 bases between them. CDR1 SGDLS and CDR2 YYNGEE come from the germline V gene. The CDR3 runs to 14 residues. DNA of the CDR3: TGTGCCAGCAGTTTCACAGCACTAAATGAAAAACTGTTTTTT. Protein product: CASSFTALNEKLFF.

The chain is built from TRBV18 and TRBJ2-3; 7 nucleotides align to TRBD2. The CDR3 has 15 residues. Germline V gives CDR1 KGHSH, CDR2 LQKENI. The V gene end was trimmed by 3 bases and the J gene end by 4 bases; junction bases not matched to a gene: 7. CDR3 DNA sequence: TGTGCCAGCTCACCTATGACTAGCCAGGCAGATACGCAGTATTTT. The encoded protein is CASSPMTSQADTQYF.

This chain connects TRBV28 to TRBJ1-1; D uncertain. The V end was cut by 4 bases, the J end by 1 base, with 10 bases between. Germline loops: CDR1 MDHEN, CDR2 SYDVKM. This CDR3 is 14 amino acids long. The CDR3 region has the DNA TGTGCCAGCAGTTCCCCCTTGAAGAACACTGAAGCTTTCTTT. Translation: CASSSPLKNTEAFF. Full variable domain (remainder filled in from reference TRBV28 and TRBJ1-1): DVKVTQSSRYLVKRTGEKVFLECVQDMDHENMFWYRQDPGLGLRLIYFSYDVKMKEKGDIPEGYSVSREKKERFSLILESASTNQTSMYLCASSSPLKNTEAFFGQGTRLTVV.

V and J are TRBV7-9 and TRBJ2-6; possible D gene TRBD2, 5 bases. V shed 5 bases and J shed 10 bases, with 18 bases lying between them. The germline CDR1 and CDR2 sequences are SEHNR and FQNEAQ (reference sequence). CDR3 length equals 15 residues. Written as DNA, the CDR3 is TGTGCCAGCAGCCCATGGACTGCACATGGGAACGTCCTGACTTTC. It is translated as CASSPWTAHGNVLTF.